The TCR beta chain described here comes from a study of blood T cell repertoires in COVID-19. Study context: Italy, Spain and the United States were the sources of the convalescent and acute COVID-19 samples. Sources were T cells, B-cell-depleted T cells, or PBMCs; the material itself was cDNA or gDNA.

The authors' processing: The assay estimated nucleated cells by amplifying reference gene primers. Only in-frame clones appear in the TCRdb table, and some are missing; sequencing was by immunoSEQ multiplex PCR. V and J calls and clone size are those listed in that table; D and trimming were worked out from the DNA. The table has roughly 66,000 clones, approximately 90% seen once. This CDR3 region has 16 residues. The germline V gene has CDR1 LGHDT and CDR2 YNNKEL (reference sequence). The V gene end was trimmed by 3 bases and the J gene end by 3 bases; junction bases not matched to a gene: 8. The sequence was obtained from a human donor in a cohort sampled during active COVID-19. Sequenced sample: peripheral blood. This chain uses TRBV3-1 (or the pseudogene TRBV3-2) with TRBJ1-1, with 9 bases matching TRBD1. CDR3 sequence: CASSHPTGGSDTEAFF. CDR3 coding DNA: TGTGCCAGCAGCCACCCGACAGGGGGGTCGGACACTGAAGCTTTCTTT.